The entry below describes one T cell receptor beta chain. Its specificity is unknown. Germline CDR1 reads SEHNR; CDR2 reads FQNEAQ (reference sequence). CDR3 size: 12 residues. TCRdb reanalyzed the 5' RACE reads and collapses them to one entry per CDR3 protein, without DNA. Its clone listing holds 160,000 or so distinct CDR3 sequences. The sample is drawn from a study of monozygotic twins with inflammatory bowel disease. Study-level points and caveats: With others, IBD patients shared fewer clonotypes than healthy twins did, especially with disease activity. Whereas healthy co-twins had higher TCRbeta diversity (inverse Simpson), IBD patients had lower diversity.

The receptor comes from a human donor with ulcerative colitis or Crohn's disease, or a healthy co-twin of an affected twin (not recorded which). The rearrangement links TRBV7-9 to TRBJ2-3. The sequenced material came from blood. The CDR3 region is CASSLATSGQYF.